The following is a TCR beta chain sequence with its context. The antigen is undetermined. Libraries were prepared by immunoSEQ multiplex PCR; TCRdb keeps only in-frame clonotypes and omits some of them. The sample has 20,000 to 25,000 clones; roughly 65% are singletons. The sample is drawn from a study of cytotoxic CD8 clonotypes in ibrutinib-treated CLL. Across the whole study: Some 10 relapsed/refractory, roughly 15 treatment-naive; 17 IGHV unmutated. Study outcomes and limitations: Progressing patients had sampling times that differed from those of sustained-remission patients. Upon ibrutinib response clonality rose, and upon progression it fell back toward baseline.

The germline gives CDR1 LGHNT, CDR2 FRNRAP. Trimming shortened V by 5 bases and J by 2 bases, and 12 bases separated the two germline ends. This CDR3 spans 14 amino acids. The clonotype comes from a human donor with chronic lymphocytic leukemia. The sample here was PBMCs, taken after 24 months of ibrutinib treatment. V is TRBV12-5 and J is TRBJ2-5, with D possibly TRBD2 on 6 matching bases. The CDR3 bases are TGTGCTAGTGGTCTAGGGACTGTACAAGAGACCCAGTACTTC. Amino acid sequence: CASGLGTVQETQYF.